The T cell receptor beta chain under discussion was sequenced for a study of T-cell reconstitution after alpha-beta-depleted transplantation in children. Study findings and constraints: Several patients had high TCRbeta diversity at day 60; it came from surviving recipient T cells and thymic progenitors. Newly produced T cells mostly provided counts and TCRbeta diversity after one year, as hyperexpanded clones declined. Several hundred graft clones that had expanded were reportedly the source of alpha-beta T cells about two months after transplant.

Molecular barcoding with unique molecular identifiers was used for the TCRbeta library. TCRdb called the PCR reads again in MiXCR, with one record for every CDR3 protein. The data contain under 300,000 distinct CDR3 sequences, approximately 10% of them singletons. Ten or more counts support this clonotype. Its antigen is undetermined. The input for sequencing was peripheral blood, taken 180 days after TCRalphabeta/CD19-depleted stem cell transplant. This receptor was obtained from a male patient between 2 and 15 years old who had a stem cell transplant for chronic granulomatous disease, so the T cells may come from the graft donor.

This CDR3 reads CASSSDRGETQYF. DNA of the CDR3: TGTGCCAGCAGCTCCGACAGGGGAGAGACCCAGTACTTC. The genes are TRBV7-3 and TRBJ2-5; 8 nucleotides match TRBD1. The ends lost 4 bases at V and 4 bases at J; junction bases unmatched: 2. The CDR3 loop spans 13 amino acids. Germline V gene data show CDR1 as SGHTA and CDR2 as FQGTGA.